This T cell receptor beta chain was identified in a study of shared clonotypes between healthy human individuals. Study information: The composition of the donors was a couple of women and a few men aged 18 to 49.

Produced via immunoSEQ multiplex PCR; TCRdb's table is partial and in-frame only. Among some 2,500,000 clones, 93% were seen once, and the ten largest hold roughly 0.39%. Notes on the study in general: Owing to a small donor count, the genetic and exposure-history diversity represented was limited.

A remark on this clone: Its specificity is unknown.

Trimming removed 4 bases at V and 1 base at J, with 14 bases between. Germline V gives CDR1 SGHNT, CDR2 YYREEE (reference sequence). The CDR3 extends over 15 amino acids. The chain combines TRBV5-4 with TRBJ2-5, with D perhaps matching TRBD1 or TRBD2 (5 bases each). The sample was naive CD4+ T cells from PBMCs. Specified subset: CD45RA+ positively selected. The origin of this receptor is a young man in good health. Some clones in this sample may be carry-over from other donors' samples. The CDR3: CASSPPGRLQETQYF. In DNA, the CDR3 is TGTGCCAGCAGCCCTCCGGGACGTCTCCAAGAGACCCAGTACTTC.